This section outlines one T cell receptor (beta chain) sequence together with its context. This clone has more than one count but fewer than ten. What this receptor recognizes is not known. No qualities accompany the bases; no much larger clone lies one base away. After around 11 days of culture, CD4+ T cells were isolated with the EasySep CD4+ T cell isolation kit. Convalescent patients had PCR-confirmed SARS-CoV-2 infection between March and December 2020, before Alpha, Beta and Delta variants emerged in the United States. Two doses of either the BNT162b2 or the mRNA-1273 mRNA SARS-CoV-2 vaccine were administered to participants. On days 3 and 7, half of the culture medium was replaced with fresh IL-2-containing medium. Each peptide stimulation condition was cultured in triplicate wells unless otherwise noted. PBMC were separated from whole blood using Ficoll-Paque Plus gradient centrifugation and were then either cryopreserved at -140C or used fresh. The QIAamp micro DNA kit was used to extract genomic DNA from the cultured CD4+ T cells.

This entry comes from a study of vaccination effects on CD4 cells after COVID-19 (dated by TCRdb to about 2022). Regarding the complete study: In the ViraFEST assay, PBMC were stimulated with viral peptide pools, and antigen-specific CD4+ T cell clonotypes were then identified by expansion using TCR sequencing. Some 1.9 million PBMC per well were cultured with around 9.8 ug/ml peptides in IMDM containing roughly 5% human AB serum, approximately 10 IU/ml IL-2 and gentamicin. The study compared SARS-CoV-2 spike-specific CD4+ TCR repertoires before and after mRNA vaccination in COVID-19 convalescent patients and infection-naive vaccine recipients. After vaccination, three convalescent patients were sampled both early (day +14) and late (day +241, +227, +161 respectively). Cultures from other donors in the study were sequenced using the Oncomine TCR Beta short-read assay on an Illumina iSeq 100. Altogether, 10 COVID-19 convalescent patients and several SARS-CoV-2-naive healthy vaccine recipients made up the full study. Across the study, the median time from the second dose to post-vaccine sampling was 72 days (range 14 to 241).

CDR1 and CDR2, per the germline V gene, are SGHRS and YFSETQ. For this chain, trimming is 3 bases at the V end and 6 bases at the J end, and the number of junction bases without a gene match is 3. Reading from cysteine to phenylalanine, the CDR3 counts 15 amino acids. The read is trimmed to its CDR3 DNA, 45 bases read in frame from base 1. Preparation of the library involved the immunoSEQ multiplex PCR assay. DNA from the cultured, isolated CD4+ T cells was subjected to TCR beta CDR3 sequencing. Turning to the authors' computational methods: Non-productive TCR sequences were removed and reads were trimmed to the CDR3 region, keeping CDR3s of at least 7 amino acids. The MANAFEST web app was used to identify antigen-specific clonotypes by comparing expansion in peptide wells with expansion in reference cultures. Positive clones required FDR<0.05 expansion versus reference and all other wells, odds ratio above 5, and frequency above 0.1% in two replicate wells. A clonotype was called cross-reactive if it was significantly expanded both in SARS-CoV-2 spike wells and in at least one common cold coronavirus spike condition. Using the stringdist R package, CDR3 similarity was measured by Levenshtein distance, and unrooted trees were constructed with ape in R 3.6.1. TCRdb obtained this table from immuneACCESS and retained in-frame rearrangements with V and J assigned. These tables miss some clones; where compared with another copy, unresolved V genes account for less than half of the shortfall, and the remainder is unexplained. That table supplies the V and J calls and clone size; D and trimming were determined from the DNA. The sample table lists some 40,000 clones, over 65% of them with a count of one. The ten biggest clones cover roughly 3.6% of the sample.

The full study reports these points: For convalescent patients, new clones induced by the vaccine made up most of the post-vaccine spike-reactive repertoire, and these new clones were largely distinct from the clones induced by infection. The study was limited by a small number of convalescent patients and lacked early post-infection timepoints. At late post-vaccination timepoints, both infection-induced and vaccine-induced clones showed marked clonal contraction, consistent with waning T cell responses.

This sample comprised CD4+ T cells from PBMCs cultured without peptide, obtained after COVID-19 vaccination. The rearranged chain carries TRBV5-1 and TRBJ2-1; 13 central bases correspond to TRBD2. The sequence was obtained from a human donor who had a prior SARS-CoV-2 infection. The CDR3 region reads CASSYGTSGTNEQFF. The DNA sequence is given as TGCGCCAGCAGCTACGGGACTAGCGGGACCAATGAGCAGTTCTTC. Reference TRBV5-1 and TRBJ2-1 genes cover what lies past the CDR3, so the full variable domain is KAGVTQTPRYLIKTRGQQVTLSCSPISGHRSVSWYQQTPGQGLQFLFEYFSETQRNKGNFPGRFSGRQFSNSRSEMNVSTLELGDSALYLCASSYGTSGTNEQFFGPGTRLTVL.